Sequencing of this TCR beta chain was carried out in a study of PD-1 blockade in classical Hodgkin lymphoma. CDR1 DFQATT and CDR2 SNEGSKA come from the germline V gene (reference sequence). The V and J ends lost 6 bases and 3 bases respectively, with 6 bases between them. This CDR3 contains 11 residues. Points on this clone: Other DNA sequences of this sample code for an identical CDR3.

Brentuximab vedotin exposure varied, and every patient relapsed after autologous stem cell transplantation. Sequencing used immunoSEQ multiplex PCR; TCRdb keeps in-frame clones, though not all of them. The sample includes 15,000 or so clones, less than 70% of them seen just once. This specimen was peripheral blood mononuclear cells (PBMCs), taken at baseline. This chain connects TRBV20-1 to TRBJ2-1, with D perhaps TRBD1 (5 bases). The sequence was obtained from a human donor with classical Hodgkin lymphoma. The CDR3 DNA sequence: TGCAGTGCCAGGGACTACAATGAGCAGTTCTTC. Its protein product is CSARDYNEQFF.